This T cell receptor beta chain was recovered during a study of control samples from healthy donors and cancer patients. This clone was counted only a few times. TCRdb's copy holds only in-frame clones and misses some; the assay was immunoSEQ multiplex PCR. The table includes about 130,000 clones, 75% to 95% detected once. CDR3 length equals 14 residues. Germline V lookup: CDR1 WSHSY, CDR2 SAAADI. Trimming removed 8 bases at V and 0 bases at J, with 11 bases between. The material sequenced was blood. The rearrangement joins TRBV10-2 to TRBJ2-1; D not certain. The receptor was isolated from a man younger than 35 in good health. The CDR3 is CASWGAGSYNEQFF. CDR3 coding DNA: TGCGCCAGCTGGGGTGCAGGCTCCTACAATGAGCAGTTCTTC.